The 9 T cell receptor beta chains in this list originate from one sample, sequenced in a study of response to subunit inactivated influenza vaccine. TCRdb recomputed calls from the RT-PCR reads with MiXCR, one row per CDR3 protein. The sample lists over 400,000 distinct CDR3 sequences; roughly 9.7% were seen once. Sample: PBMCs from blood, taken 45 days after vaccination. The receptors stem from a man aged 50 to 59 who received an inactivated influenza vaccine.

The rearrangement uses TRBV5-1 and TRBJ2-5; 8 bases are shared with TRBD1. The CDR3 extends over 15 amino acids. The V and J ends lost 4 bases and 4 bases, in that order; junction bases with no gene match: 9. Germline CDR1 SGHRS, CDR2 YFSETQ. The CDR3 is CASSAETGGRETQYF. DNA for the CDR3: TGCGCCAGCAGCGCGGAAACAGGGGGGCGAGAGACCCAGTACTTC.

This clonotype was detected only a few times. CDR3 sequence: CSAISSGSGREQYF. CDR3 in DNA: TGCAGTGCAATCTCTAGCGGGAGTGGGCGCGAGCAGTACTTC. V usage is TRBV20-1 and J usage is TRBJ2-7, with 10 bases fitting TRBD2. V lost 6 bases to trimming and J lost 6 bases; unmatched junction nucleotides: 11. In germline, CDR1 is DFQATT, CDR2 SNEGSKA (reference sequence). The CDR3 sequence is 14 residues long.

The V gene is TRBV5-5, the J gene TRBJ1-2; 8 bases line up with TRBD1. This CDR3 region has 15 residues. The V and J ends lost 3 bases and 6 bases, in that order; junction bases with no gene match: 10. CDR1 is SGHKS and CDR2 is YYEKEE in the germline V gene (reference sequence). DNA of the CDR3: TGTGCCAGCAGCTCGTTACCAGGGGGCGACCATGGCTACACCTTC. It encodes CASSSLPGGDHGYTF.

This clonotype turned up a few times. The gene calls are TRBV12-3 or TRBV12-4 and TRBJ2-7; D might be TRBD2 (5 bases). V shed 6 bases and J shed 0 bases, with 18 bases lying between them. The length of the CDR3 is 16 residues. The CDR3 region is CASSSTNWESSYEQYF. CDR3 nucleotides: TGTGCCAGCAGCTCGACAAATTGGGAGAGCTCCTACGAGCAGTACTTC.

This clonotype was seen at least ten times. The chain recombines TRBV12-3 or TRBV12-4 with TRBJ2-7; D may match TRBD1 or TRBD2 (5 bases each). Trimming took 5 bases from V and 8 from J, leaving 10 bases between them. The CDR3 spans 11 residues. For the CDR3, the DNA is TGTGCCAGCAGTGCAGGGAGTCAGCAGTACTTC. Translated: CASSAGSQQYF.

This clonotype was counted between two and nine times. The CDR3: CASSYPRGGANTEAFF. CDR3 nucleotide sequence: TGTGCCAGCAGTTACCCCCGGGGGGGAGCGAACACTGAAGCTTTCTTT. The chain joins TRBV6-5 to TRBJ1-1, with D possibly being TRBD1 (5 bases). This CDR3 contains 16 residues. V lost 2 bases to trimming and J lost 1 base, with 14 bases between them. CDR1 is MNHEY, CDR2 SVGAGI, per germline.

Many counts were recorded for this clonotype. The chain uses TRBV5-1 and TRBJ2-1; a possible D gene is TRBD2 (6 bases). Trimming left V 2 bases short and J 2 bases short, with 11 bases between. The CDR3 covers 15 residues. CDR1 is SGHRS, CDR2 YFSETQ, per germline. The chain's CDR3 is CASSLGSGPYNEQFF. Here the CDR3 DNA reads TGCGCCAGCAGCTTAGGTAGCGGACCCTACAATGAGCAGTTCTTC.

This clonotype showed up many times. V usage is TRBV5-1 and J usage is TRBJ2-1; TRBD2 matches 8 bases. Germline CDR1 and CDR2: SGHRS and YFSETQ. After removal of 0 bases from V and 6 bases from J, the junction contained 8 bases not matched to a gene. The CDR3 totals 16 residues. The CDR3 protein is CASSLAISGASNEQFF. The CDR3 nucleotides read TGCGCCAGCAGCTTGGCGATTAGCGGGGCCTCCAATGAGCAGTTCTTC.

This clonotype has a handful of counts. The CDR3, as DNA: TGCGCCAGCAGCCCCGACCTTGGTAATTCACCCCTCCACTTT. Translation: CASSPDLGNSPLHF. The V and J genes are TRBV5-1 and TRBJ1-6; D unresolved. CDR3 size: 14 residues. The germline gives CDR1 SGHRS, CDR2 YFSETQ. Trimming shortened V by 4 bases and J by 6 bases, and 11 bases separated the two germline ends.